The sequence of this TCR beta chain was determined in a study of vaccination and CD4 T cells after COVID-19. At the level of the study: Overlapping spike pools from SARS-CoV-2 and HCoV-NL63, HCoV-OC43 and HCoV-229E served as culture stimuli. Findings and caveats of the study: Median SARS-CoV-2-reactive clonotype numbers went up from approximately 21 to 40, but not significantly. Vaccine-specific clones numbering 304 of 307 showed spike mono-reactivity in convalescent patients.

V was trimmed by 0 bases and J by 4 bases, leaving 12 bases between them. The CDR3 consists of 15 residues. Per the germline V gene, CDR1 is LNHDA and CDR2 is SQIVND (reference sequence). Described treatment: roughly 11-day PBMC culture with coronavirus spike peptide pools or control peptides (ViraFEST assay). This clonotype was detected only a few times. Its antigen is still unknown. The Oncomine TCR Beta short-read assay sequenced DNA from cultured CD4+ T cells. Extraction of genomic DNA was performed on cultured CD4+ T cells. TCRdb reanalysed the PCR reads using MiXCR and keeps one entry per CDR3 protein. Of about 3,500 distinct CDR3 sequences in the sample, roughly two fifths were seen once.

The V call is TRBV19, the J call TRBJ1-2; a possible D gene is TRBD1 (6 bases). The source material was CD4+ T cells from blood, cultured in vitro. The TCR originated in a human donor who had recovered from COVID-19. In nucleotides, the CDR3 is TGTGCCAGTAGTATAGAGCGGGGGGCCAGCTATGGCTACACCTTC. Protein: CASSIERGASYGYTF.